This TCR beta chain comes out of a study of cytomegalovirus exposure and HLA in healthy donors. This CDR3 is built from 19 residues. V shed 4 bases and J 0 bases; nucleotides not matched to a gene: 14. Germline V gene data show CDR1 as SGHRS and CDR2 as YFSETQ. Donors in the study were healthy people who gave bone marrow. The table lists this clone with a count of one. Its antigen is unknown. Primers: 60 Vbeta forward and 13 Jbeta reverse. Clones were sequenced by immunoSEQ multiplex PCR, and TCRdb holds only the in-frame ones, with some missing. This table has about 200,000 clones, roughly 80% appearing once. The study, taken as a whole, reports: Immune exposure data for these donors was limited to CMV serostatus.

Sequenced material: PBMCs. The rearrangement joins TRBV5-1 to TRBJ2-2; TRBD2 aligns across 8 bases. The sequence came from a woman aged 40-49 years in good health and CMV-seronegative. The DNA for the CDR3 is TGCGCCAGCAGCCCAACCTGGCCGGGAGGGGAGTCGAACACCGGGGAGCTGTTTTTT. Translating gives CASSPTWPGGESNTGELFF.